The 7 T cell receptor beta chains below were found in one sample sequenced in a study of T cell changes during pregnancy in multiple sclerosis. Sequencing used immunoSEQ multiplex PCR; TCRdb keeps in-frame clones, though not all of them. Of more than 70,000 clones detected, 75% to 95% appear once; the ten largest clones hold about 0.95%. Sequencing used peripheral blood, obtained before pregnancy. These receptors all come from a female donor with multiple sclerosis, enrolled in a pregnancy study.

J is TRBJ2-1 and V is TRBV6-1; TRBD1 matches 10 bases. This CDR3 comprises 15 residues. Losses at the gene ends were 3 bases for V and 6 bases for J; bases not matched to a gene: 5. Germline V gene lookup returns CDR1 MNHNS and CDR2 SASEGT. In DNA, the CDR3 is TGTGCCAGCAGTGAGGGGTGGACAGGGGGCAATGAGCAGTTCTTC. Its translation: CASSEGWTGGNEQFF.

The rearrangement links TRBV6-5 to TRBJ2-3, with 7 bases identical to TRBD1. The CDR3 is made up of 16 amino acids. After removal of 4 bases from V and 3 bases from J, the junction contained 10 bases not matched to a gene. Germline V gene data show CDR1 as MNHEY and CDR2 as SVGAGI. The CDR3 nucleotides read TGTGCCAGCAGTTCGCCCTCGGCAGGGGGTACAGATACGCAGTATTTT. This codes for CASSSPSAGGTDTQYF.

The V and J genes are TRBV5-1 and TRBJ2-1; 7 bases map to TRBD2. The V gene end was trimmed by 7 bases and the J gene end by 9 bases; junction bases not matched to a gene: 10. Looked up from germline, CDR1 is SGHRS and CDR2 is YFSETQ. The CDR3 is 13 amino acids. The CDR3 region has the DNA TGCGCCAGCGGCAAACCGGGAGGAACTGAGCAGTTCTTC. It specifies CASGKPGGTEQFF.

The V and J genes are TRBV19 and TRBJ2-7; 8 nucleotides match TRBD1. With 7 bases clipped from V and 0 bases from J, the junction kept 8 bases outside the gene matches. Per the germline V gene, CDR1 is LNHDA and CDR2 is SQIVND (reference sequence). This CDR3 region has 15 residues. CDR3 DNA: TGTGCCAGTACCTATGCTGGACAGGGCTCCTACGAGCAGTACTTC. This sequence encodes CASTYAGQGSYEQYF.

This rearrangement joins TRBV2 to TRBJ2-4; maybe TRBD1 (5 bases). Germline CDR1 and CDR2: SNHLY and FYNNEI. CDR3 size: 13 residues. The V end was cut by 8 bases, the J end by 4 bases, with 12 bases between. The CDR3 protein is CASDAGLKNIQYF. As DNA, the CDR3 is TGTGCCAGCGACGCAGGGTTGAAAAACATTCAGTACTTC.

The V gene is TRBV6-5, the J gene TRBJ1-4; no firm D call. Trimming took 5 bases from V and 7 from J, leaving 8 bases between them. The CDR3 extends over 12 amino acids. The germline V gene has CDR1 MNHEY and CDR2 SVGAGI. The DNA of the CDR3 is TGTGCCAGCAGTCCCCGGGGTGAAAAACTGTTTTTT. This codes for CASSPRGEKLFF.

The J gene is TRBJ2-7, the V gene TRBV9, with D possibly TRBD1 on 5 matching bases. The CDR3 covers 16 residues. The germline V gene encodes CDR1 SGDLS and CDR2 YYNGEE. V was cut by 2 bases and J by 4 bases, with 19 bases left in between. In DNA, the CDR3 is TGTGCCAGCAGCGTCGGTTGGCACCTCGGACAATACGAGCAGTACTTC. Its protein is CASSVGWHLGQYEQYF. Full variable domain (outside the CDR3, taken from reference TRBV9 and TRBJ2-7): DSGVTQTPKHLITATGQRVTLRCSPRSGDLSVYWYQQSLDQGLQFLIQYYNGEERAKGNILERFSAQQFPDLHSELNLSSLELGDSALYFCASSVGWHLGQYEQYFGPGTRLTVT.